The entry that follows covers one T cell receptor beta chain sequence. This entry is derived from a study of T cells in narcolepsy. The table came from immunoSEQ multiplex PCR; TCRdb's copy has only in-frame clones and leaves some out. The table includes under 30,000 clones, around 81% detected once. Germline assignment: CDR1 GTSNPN and CDR2 SVGIG (reference sequence). The CDR3 has 14 amino acids. V was clipped by 0 bases and J by 10 bases; unmatched bases: 3. The sample consisted of CD45RA- memory CD4+ T cells from PBMCs. J is TRBJ1-6 and V is TRBV30; 10 bases match TRBD1. The sequence was obtained from a human donor with narcolepsy. The CDR3 DNA follows: TGTGCCTGGAGTGTGGGGACAGGGGAATCACCCCTCCACTTT. Its protein is CAWSVGTGESPLHF.